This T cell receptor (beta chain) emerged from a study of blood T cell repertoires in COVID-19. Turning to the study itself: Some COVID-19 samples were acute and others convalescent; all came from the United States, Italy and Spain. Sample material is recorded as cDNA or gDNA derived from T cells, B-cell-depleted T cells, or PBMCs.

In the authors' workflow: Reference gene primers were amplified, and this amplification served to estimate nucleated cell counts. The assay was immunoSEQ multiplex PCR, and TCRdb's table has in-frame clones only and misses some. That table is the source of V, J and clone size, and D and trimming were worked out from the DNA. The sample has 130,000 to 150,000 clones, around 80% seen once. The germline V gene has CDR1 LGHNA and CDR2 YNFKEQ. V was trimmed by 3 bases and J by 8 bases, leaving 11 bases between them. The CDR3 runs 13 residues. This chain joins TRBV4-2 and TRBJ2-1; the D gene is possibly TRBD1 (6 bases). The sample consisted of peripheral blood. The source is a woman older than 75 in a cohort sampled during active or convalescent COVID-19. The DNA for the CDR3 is TGTGCCAGCAGCCACAGGGGTGGGGATGAGCAGTTCTTC. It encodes CASSHRGGDEQFF.